This TCR beta chain derives from a study of shared clonotypes between healthy human individuals. Study context: The composition of the donors was a couple of women and a few men aged 18 to 49.

Remarks on this clone: Its target is not known.

Broader study findings: Compared with memory subsets, naive subsets generally had larger estimated richness.

Trimming left V 3 bases short and J 2 bases short, with 8 bases between. CDR1 is ENHRY and CDR2 is SYGVKD in the germline V gene. The CDR3 has 13 amino acids. On sorted subsets, replicate PCRs used about 180 ng DNA, or some 28,000 T cell genomes. In the authors' workflow: For the immunoSEQ data, sequences were junction-only without quality scores, so filtering differed. Profiling relied on immunoSEQ multiplex PCR, and the TCRdb table lists in-frame clones only, not all of them. V and J calls and clone size follow that table, whereas D and trimming were derived from the DNA. The sample yields around 1.9 million clones, under 95% seen once. Positively selected for CCR7, the CD45RO-negative cells used as naive CD8 cells excluded terminally differentiated effector memory CD45RA+ cells.

The sample taken for sequencing was naive CD8+ T cells from PBMCs. V usage is TRBV10-3 and J usage is TRBJ2-7; no clear D. The receptor's source is a man between 18 and 29 years old in good health. Some clones in this sample may be carry-over from other donors' samples. CDR3 loop: CAISEGLTYEQYF. The DNA for the CDR3 is TGTGCCATCAGTGAAGGATTAACCTACGAGCAGTACTTC.